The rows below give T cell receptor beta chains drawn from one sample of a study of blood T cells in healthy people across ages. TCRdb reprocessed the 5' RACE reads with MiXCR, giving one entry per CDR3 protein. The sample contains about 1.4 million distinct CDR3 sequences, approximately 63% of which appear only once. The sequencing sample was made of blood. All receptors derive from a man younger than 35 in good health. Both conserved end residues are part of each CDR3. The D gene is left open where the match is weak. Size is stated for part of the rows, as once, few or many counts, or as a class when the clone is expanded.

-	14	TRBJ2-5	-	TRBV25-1	CASSEGSGQETQYF	TGTGCCAGCAGTGAAGGGTCAGGACAAGAGACCCAGTACTTC
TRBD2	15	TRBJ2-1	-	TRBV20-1	CSAESASGRLDEQFF	TGCAGTGCTGAGTCGGCTAGCGGGAGGTTAGATGAGCAGTTCTTC
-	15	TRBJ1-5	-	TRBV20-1	CSARVGQGGNQPQHF	TGCAGTGCTAGAGTCGGGCAGGGAGGGAATCAGCCCCAGCATTTT
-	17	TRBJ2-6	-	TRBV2	CASSDWRRGSGANILTF	TGTGCCAGCAGTGATTGGCGGAGGGGCTCTGGGGCCAACATCCTGACTTTC
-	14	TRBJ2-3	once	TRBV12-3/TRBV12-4	CASSSRETRDTQYF	TGTGCCAGCAGTTCGAGAGAAACCAGGGATACGCAGTATTTT
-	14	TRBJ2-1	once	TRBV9	CASSVETMLDEQFF	TGTGCCAGCAGCGTAGAGACAATGTTAGATGAGCAGTTCTTC
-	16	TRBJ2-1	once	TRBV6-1	CASSRPGHTRGGEQFF	TGTGCCAGCAGTCGGCCGGGACACACCAGGGGGGGTGAGCAGTTCTTC
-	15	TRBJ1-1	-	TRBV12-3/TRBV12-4	CASSLGRRRNTEAFF	TGTGCCAGCAGTTTAGGACGCAGGCGGAACACTGAAGCTTTCTTT
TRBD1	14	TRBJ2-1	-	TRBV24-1	CATSGTGLYNEQFF	TGTGCCACCAGTGGGACAGGGCTCTACAATGAGCAGTTCTTC
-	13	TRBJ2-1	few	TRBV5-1	CASSLGYNHEQFF	TGCGCCAGCAGCTTGGGGTACAATCATGAGCAGTTCTTC
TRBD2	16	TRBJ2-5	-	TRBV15	CATSSGTSGTQETQYF	TGTGCCACCAGCAGCGGGACTAGCGGTACCCAAGAGACCCAGTACTTC
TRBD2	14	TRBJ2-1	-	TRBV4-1	CASSQGGTSGEEFF	TGCGCCAGCAGCCAAGGTGGGACTAGCGGGGAGGAGTTCTTC
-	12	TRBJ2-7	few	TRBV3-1	CASSPAPYEQYF	TGTGCCAGCAGCCCCGCCCCCTACGAGCAGTACTTC
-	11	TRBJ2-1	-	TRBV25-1	CACEVYNEQFF	TGTGCCTGCGAAGTATACAATGAGCAGTTCTTC
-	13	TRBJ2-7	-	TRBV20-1	CSASLDYIYEQYF	TGCAGTGCTAGCCTGGACTACATTTACGAGCAGTACTTC
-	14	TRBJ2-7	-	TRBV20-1	CSASPSRPAYEQYF	TGCAGTGCCTCACCTAGTAGGCCCGCCTACGAGCAGTACTTC
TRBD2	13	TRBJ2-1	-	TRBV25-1	CASSQLARGEQFF	TGTGCCAGCAGTCAACTAGCGAGGGGTGAGCAGTTCTTC
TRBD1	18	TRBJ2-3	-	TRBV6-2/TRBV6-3	CASRNRDRLIRATDTQYF	TGTGCCAGCAGGAACCGGGACAGACTCATTCGTGCCACAGATACGCAGTATTTT